The 16 T cell receptor beta chains in this list originate from one sample, sequenced in a study of vaccination effects on CD4 cells after COVID-19. Their cognate antigens are unknown. Culture lasted about ten days before CD4+ T cell isolation. Measured with immunoSEQ multiplex PCR; TCRdb has only the in-frame clones, and not every one. The sample lists around 45,000 clones; about 70% were seen once. Material: CD4+ T cells from PBMCs cultured without peptide, obtained before COVID-19 vaccination. These receptors came from a human donor who had a prior SARS-CoV-2 infection.

V gene TRBV7-8 combines with J gene TRBJ2-1, with TRBD2 identical over 8 bases. V lost 5 bases to trimming and J lost 4 bases; unmatched junction nucleotides: 10. The CDR3 length is 16 residues. Germline V gene data show CDR1 as SGHVS and CDR2 as FQNEAQ. The CDR3 spells CASSPIASGRYNEQFF. The CDR3 DNA reads TGTGCCAGCAGCCCTATAGCTAGCGGGCGATACAATGAGCAGTTCTTC.

V is TRBV27 and J is TRBJ1-6, with no clear D. This CDR3 is built from 17 residues. Germline lookup yields CDR1 MNHEY and CDR2 SMNVEV (reference sequence). V was trimmed by 5 bases and J by 9 bases, leaving 23 bases between them. CDR3 sequence: CASSLQIRADSGSPLHF. The CDR3 coding sequence is TGTGCCAGCAGTCTCCAAATTCGGGCAGATTCAGGTTCACCCCTCCACTTT.

The CDR3 DNA follows: TGTGCCAGCAGCTTCTCGGGGGCGTCTCACAATGAGCAGTTCTTC. It encodes CASSFSGASHNEQFF. The genes are TRBV9 and TRBJ2-1; D may correspond to TRBD1 or TRBD2 (6 bases each). The CDR3 extends over 15 amino acids. The germline V gene has CDR1 SGDLS and CDR2 YYNGEE. Trimming shortened V by 4 bases and J by 5 bases, and 16 bases separated the two germline ends.

This chain joins TRBV10-2 and TRBJ2-5; TRBD2 aligns across 11 bases. CDR1 and CDR2 from the germline V gene are WSHSY and SAAADI. The CDR3 extends over 14 amino acids. The J segment lost 7 bases and the V segment lost 4 bases, leaving 5 bases of the junction unmatched. The CDR3 loop is CASSATSGEGTQYF. DNA of the CDR3: TGCGCCAGCAGTGCGACTAGCGGGGAGGGGACCCAGTACTTC.

As to this clone: A read error may account for a junction end that differs from germline. The chain joins TRBV2 to TRBJ2-5; D is undetermined. This CDR3 contains 12 residues. Germline V gene data show CDR1 as SNHLY and CDR2 as FYNNEI. The CDR3 bases are TGTGCCAGCAATGAAATAGAAGAGACCCAGTACTTC. It yields the protein CASNEIEETQYF.

This chain uses TRBV5-1 with TRBJ2-1; TRBD2 is a possible D gene (6 bases). This CDR3 contains 15 residues. Trimming removed 4 bases at V and 6 bases at J, with 17 bases between. Germline lookup yields CDR1 SGHRS and CDR2 YFSETQ. The DNA of the CDR3 is TGCGCCAGCAGCCTCGGGACTTGGGTGGGCAATGAGCAGTTCTTC. Translated: CASSLGTWVGNEQFF.

The J gene is TRBJ1-5, the V gene TRBV2, with D tentatively TRBD1 (6 bases). V lost 7 bases and J 8 bases, leaving 15 bases between the germline ends. The V gene's germline CDR1 is SNHLY and CDR2 FYNNEI. This CDR3 has 13 amino acids. In nucleotides, the CDR3 is TGTGCCAGCAAGGACAGATCGTCGGAGCCCCAGCATTTT. Its protein is CASKDRSSEPQHF.

This chain joins TRBV5-8 and TRBJ1-6, with D possibly matching TRBD1 (5 bases). V dropped 2 bases and J dropped 7 bases, with 10 bases sitting between them. The germline CDR1 and CDR2 sequences are SGHTS and YDEGEE. This CDR3 is 14 amino acids long. Written as DNA, the CDR3 is TGTGCCAGCAGCTTCGAAAGGGACAATTCACCCCTCCACTTT. This encodes CASSFERDNSPLHF.

The chain couples TRBV7-9 to TRBJ2-1, with D possibly TRBD2 on 5 matching bases. Trimming took off 1 base at V and 9 bases at J, with 7 bases between the two ends. CDR1 is SEHNR and CDR2 is FQNEAQ in the germline V gene (reference sequence). This CDR3 contains 12 residues. The CDR3 region is CASSLVEGEQFF. The DNA for the CDR3 is TGTGCCAGCAGCTTAGTCGAGGGTGAGCAGTTCTTC. The full variable domain, completed using reference TRBV7-9 and TRBJ2-1, is DTGVSQNPRHKITKRGQNVTFRCDPISEHNRLYWYRQTLGQGPEFLTYFQNEAQLEKSRLLSDRFSAERPKGSFSTLEIQRTEQGDSAMYLCASSLVEGEQFFGPGTRLTVL.

The chain is built from TRBV4-1 and TRBJ1-3; D unresolved. Per germline, CDR1 MGHRA and CDR2 YSYEKL. Trimming pared 4 bases from V and 0 bases from J, leaving 10 bases between. The CDR3 spans 15 residues. The CDR3 spells CASSLLSISGNTIYF. As DNA, the CDR3 is TGCGCCAGCAGCCTTCTCAGTATCTCTGGAAACACCATATATTTT.

This chain links TRBV9 with TRBJ1-3; unclear D gene. Trimming took 2 bases from V and 2 from J, leaving 5 bases between them. CDR1 is SGDLS, CDR2 YYNGEE, per germline. The CDR3 spans 13 residues. CDR3 residues: CASSVAPGNTIYF. CDR3 bases: TGTGCCAGCAGCGTGGCCCCTGGAAACACCATATATTTT.

The CDR3 here is CASSQGLAGNNEQFF. The CDR3 DNA reads TGCGCCAGCAGCCAAGGGCTAGCGGGGAACAATGAGCAGTTCTTC. The rearrangement joins TRBV4-1 to TRBJ2-1, with 9 bases matching TRBD2. The CDR3 spans 15 residues. The V gene's germline CDR1 is MGHRA and CDR2 YSYEKL. The J segment lost 5 bases and the V segment lost 1 base, leaving 3 bases of the junction unmatched.

V is TRBV7-8 and J is TRBJ2-5; D call uncertain. Germline loops: CDR1 SGHVS, CDR2 FQNEAQ. The CDR3 has 12 residues. V was cut by 4 bases and J by 0 bases, with 3 bases left in between. The CDR3 sequence: CASSWDQETQYF. CDR3 in DNA: TGTGCCAGCAGCTGGGACCAAGAGACCCAGTACTTC.

The gene calls are TRBV28 and TRBJ2-1; the match to TRBD1 covers 7 bases. The CDR3 is 14 residues long. V gave up 7 bases and J gave up 3 bases; unmatched junction bases: 6. The germline V gene encodes CDR1 MDHEN and CDR2 SYDVKM. CDR3 region: CASTGGPLYNEQFF. CDR3 sequence (DNA): TGTGCCAGCACAGGGGGTCCCCTCTACAATGAGCAGTTCTTC.

In this sample, this clone is medium-sized. V is TRBV24-1 and J is TRBJ2-7, with unresolved D. The CDR3 totals 13 residues. Between the trimmed V and J ends, which lost 1 base and 5 bases, there was a span of 8 bases. Germline V gives CDR1 KGHDR, CDR2 SFDVKD. For the CDR3, the DNA is TGTGCCACCAGTGATTTTTCCTGGGACGAGCAGTACTTC. Translated: CATSDFSWDEQYF.

The rearrangement links TRBV3-1 (or the pseudogene TRBV3-2) to TRBJ2-7; D gene unclear. The CDR3 extends over 11 amino acids. Germline CDR1 and CDR2: LGHDT and YNNKEL (reference sequence). Trimming pared 4 bases from V and 5 bases from J, leaving 6 bases between. The CDR3: CASSLTDEQYF. The CDR3 bases are TGTGCCAGCAGCCTGACGGACGAGCAGTACTTC.